The rows below give T cell receptor beta chains drawn from one sample of a study of blood T cells in healthy people across ages. MiXCR, applied by TCRdb to the 5' RACE reads, yields one record per CDR3 protein. Here the sample spans about 640,000 distinct CDR3 sequences, approximately 30% being singletons. Sequenced sample: blood. The receptor source for this set is a woman older than 75 in good health. Each CDR3 is given with its conserved first and last residue. The D gene is left open where the match is weak. Expanded clones get a size class; other rows say once, few or many, or leave the size out.

v_gene	abundance	d_gene	j_gene	CDR3aa	CDR3nt
TRBV20-1	.	.	TRBJ1-4	CSASPHTNEKLFF	TGCAGTGCTAGCCCACATACTAATGAAAAACTGTTTTTT
TRBV30	.	.	TRBJ2-6	CALDISGANVLTF	TGTGCCCTGGACATCTCTGGGGCCAACGTCCTGACTTTC
TRBV6-2/TRBV6-3	.	.	TRBJ2-1	CASSPELSNEQFF	TGTGCCAGCAGCCCGGAACTTTCCAATGAGCAGTTCTTC
TRBV3-1	few	.	TRBJ1-6	CASSQLPKAGTGDPLHF	TGTGCCAGCAGCCAATTACCTAAGGCAGGCACGGGGGATCCCCTCCACTTT
TRBV20-1	many	.	TRBJ2-3	CSARLGQFTDTQYF	TGCAGTGCTAGGCTTGGGCAGTTCACAGATACGCAGTATTTT
TRBV7-2	many	.	TRBJ2-3	CASSPRTTTTDTQYF	TGTGCCAGCAGCCCAAGGACTACCACCACAGATACGCAGTATTTT
TRBV7-2	many	.	TRBJ1-1	CASSPHQAMNTEAFF	TGTGCCAGCAGCCCACACCAGGCCATGAACACTGAAGCTTTCTTT
TRBV20-1	few	.	TRBJ2-5	CSASGQGNLETQYF	TGCAGTGCTAGCGGGCAGGGTAATTTAGAGACCCAGTACTTC
TRBV6-1	.	.	TRBJ2-5	CASIRKRGGQETQYF	TGTGCCAGCATCAGGAAAAGGGGGGGCCAAGAGACCCAGTACTTC
TRBV27	many	.	TRBJ2-1	CASSSSVTGYEQFF	.
TRBV7-2	many	.	TRBJ1-5	CASSNRRGSNQPQHF	TGTGCCAGCAGCAATCGCCGGGGAAGCAATCAGCCCCAGCATTTT
TRBV7-2	many	TRBD1	TRBJ2-7	CASSLVGDSAYEQYF	TGTGCCAGCAGCTTAGTTGGGGACAGCGCCTACGAGCAGTACTTC
TRBV7-2	many	TRBD2	TRBJ2-1	CASSRTSRAYEQFF	TGTGCCAGCAGTCGGACTAGCAGGGCCTATGAGCAGTTCTTC
TRBV5-4	many	TRBD2	TRBJ2-5	CASRQRGGPETQYF	TGTGCCAGCAGGCAACGGGGGGGCCCGGAGACCCAGTACTTC
TRBV20-1	many	TRBD2	TRBJ2-3	CSALAGGRTDTQYF	TGCAGTGCACTAGCGGGGGGGCGCACAGATACGCAGTATTTT
TRBV7-9	.	.	TRBJ1-5	CASSSSTLALSNQPQHF	TGTGCCAGCAGCTCCTCGACCCTGGCTCTCAGCAATCAGCCCCAGCATTTT
TRBV2	few	.	TRBJ1-2	CASSDQGLGYGYTF	TGTGCCAGCAGTGATCAGGGTTTGGGCTATGGCTACACCTTC
TRBV28	.	.	TRBJ2-5	CASSHKRAQETQYF	TGTGCCAGCAGCCATAAGCGGGCCCAAGAGACCCAGTACTTC
TRBV20-1	few	.	TRBJ1-2	CSARISGTANYGYTF	TGCAGTGCTAGGATTTCAGGAACTGCTAACTATGGCTACACCTTC
TRBV9	.	TRBD1	TRBJ2-3	CASSARGTATDTQYF	TGTGCCAGCAGCGCGAGAGGGACAGCCACAGATACGCAGTATTTT
TRBV29-1	many	.	TRBJ1-1	CSVRGAMNTEAFF	TGCAGCGTCCGGGGGGCCATGAACACTGAAGCTTTCTTT
TRBV6-2/TRBV6-3	many	.	TRBJ2-5	CASSYWEAQETQYF	TGTGCCAGCAGTTACTGGGAGGCCCAAGAGACCCAGTACTTC
TRBV30	few	TRBD2	TRBJ2-5	CAWSAGAGAETQYF	TGTGCCTGGAGTGCCGGAGCGGGGGCAGAGACCCAGTACTTC
TRBV12-3/TRBV12-4	.	.	TRBJ2-6	CASSLAQGRRPGANVLTF	TGTGCCAGCAGTTTAGCGCAAGGGCGGCGCCCTGGGGCCAACGTCCTGACTTTC
TRBV28	many	.	TRBJ2-5	CASSQTKTVEETQYF	TGTGCCAGCAGTCAAACGAAGACAGTCGAAGAGACCCAGTACTTC
TRBV6-1	few	.	TRBJ1-2	CASRIPGTVESFNYGYTF	TGTGCCAGCAGGATACCCGGGACGGTAGAAAGTTTTAACTATGGCTACACCTTC
TRBV20-1	.	.	TRBJ2-3	CSARPPGGGLNTQYF	TGCAGTGCTAGACCTCCTGGGGGGGGCCTAAATACGCAGTATTTT
TRBV28	few	TRBD1	TRBJ2-5	CASSEDRGMETQYF	TGTGCCAGCAGTGAAGACAGGGGGATGGAGACCCAGTACTTC
TRBV11-2	many	TRBD2	TRBJ2-1	CASSSTSGGAWREQFF	TGTGCCAGCAGCTCAACTAGCGGGGGGGCCTGGCGGGAGCAGTTCTTC
TRBV4-1	few	.	TRBJ1-5	CASSQEGGAAGNQPQHF	TGCGCCAGCAGCCAAGAAGGCGGGGCGGCGGGCAATCAGCCCCAGCATTTT
TRBV7-9	.	.	TRBJ1-1	CASSLLGQGSTEAFF	TGTGCCAGCAGCTTACTTGGGCAGGGCAGCACTGAAGCTTTCTTT
TRBV7-2	.	.	TRBJ2-5	CASSKLTGGGRETQYF	TGTGCCAGCAGCAAACTAACTGGGGGGGGCAGGGAGACCCAGTACTTC
TRBV5-6	many	TRBD2	TRBJ2-5	CASSWGTSGKETQYF	TGTGCCAGCAGCTGGGGGACTAGCGGTAAAGAGACCCAGTACTTC
TRBV7-9	many	.	TRBJ2-5	CASSLERGQETQYF	TGTGCCAGCAGCTTAGAACGGGGACAAGAGACCCAGTACTTC
TRBV6-5	many	TRBD1	TRBJ1-2	CASREDRGGYTF	TGTGCCAGCAGGGAGGACAGGGGAGGCTACACCTTC
TRBV27	few	.	TRBJ2-7	CASSLSGGTERPTSTEQYF	TGTGCCAGCAGTTTATCTGGCGGGACGGAGCGTCCTACATCTACCGAGCAGTACTTC
TRBV7-2	many	TRBD2	TRBJ2-2	CASSLGGGWRTGELFF	TGTGCCAGCAGCTTAGGGGGGGGTTGGCGCACCGGGGAGCTGTTTTTT
TRBV6-2/TRBV6-3	.	.	TRBJ2-2	CASSYSSVSGELFF	TGTGCCAGCAGTTACTCGAGCGTCTCCGGGGAGCTGTTTTTT
TRBV5-1	.	TRBD2	TRBJ2-3	CASGFTSGSTDTQYF	TGCGCCAGCGGCTTTACTAGCGGGAGCACAGATACGCAGTATTTT
TRBV30	.	TRBD1	TRBJ2-2	CAWKWGQGPTGELFF	TGTGCCTGGAAATGGGGACAGGGACCCACCGGGGAGCTGTTTTTT
TRBV2	few	.	TRBJ1-2	CASSETYSGRGVTINGYTF	TGTGCCAGCAGTGAAACCTATTCCGGCAGGGGCGTAACCATAAATGGCTACACCTTC
TRBV30	.	.	TRBJ2-7	CAWSPVTYEQYF	TGTGCCTGGAGTCCAGTGACCTACGAGCAGTACTTC
TRBV9	once	.	TRBJ2-2	CASSVRWQNTGELFF	TGTGCCAGCAGCGTACGGTGGCAGAACACCGGGGAGCTGTTTTTT
TRBV6-5	once	.	TRBJ1-2	CASSCSKVTGDHGYTF	TGTGCCAGCAGTTGCTCGAAGGTGACGGGCGACCATGGCTACACCTTC
TRBV20-1	.	TRBD1	TRBJ1-5	CSPPGQASAQHF	TGTAGTCCTCCGGGACAGGCATCAGCCCAGCATTTT
TRBV7-8	many	TRBD1	TRBJ2-7	CASSRWTGEGEQYF	TGTGCCAGCAGCAGATGGACAGGGGAAGGCGAGCAGTACTTC
TRBV9	.	TRBD1	TRBJ1-2	CASSVGGTGDYGYTF	TGTGCCAGCAGCGTAGGCGGGACAGGGGACTATGGCTACACCTTC
TRBV7-2	.	TRBD2	TRBJ2-7	CASSTAGTSYNEQYF	TGTGCCAGCAGCACCGCCGGGACTAGTTACAATGAGCAGTACTTC
TRBV7-8	many	TRBD1	TRBJ2-7	CASSVRQGATYEQYF	TGTGCCAGCAGCGTCAGACAGGGGGCCACCTACGAGCAGTACTTC
TRBV9	many	TRBD2	TRBJ2-1	CASSALAGGSYNEQFF	TGTGCCAGCAGCGCCCTAGCGGGGGGCTCCTACAATGAGCAGTTCTTC
TRBV20-1	.	.	TRBJ2-7	CSANAGYEQYF	TGCAGTGCTAACGCGGGGTACGAGCAGTACTTC
TRBV7-2	.	.	TRBJ2-7	CASSLQSATYEQYF	TGTGCCAGCAGCCTCCAGTCGGCAACCTACGAGCAGTACTTC
TRBV5-1	many	.	TRBJ2-3	CASSLRGLSTDTQYF	TGCGCCAGCAGCTTGAGAGGACTCAGCACAGATACGCAGTATTTT
TRBV5-1	.	.	TRBJ1-6	CASSPIDSNSPLHF	TGCGCCAGCAGCCCGATCGACAGTAATTCACCCCTCCACTTT